This T cell receptor (beta chain) was profiled in a study of read filtering for tumor transcriptome and immune sequencing. The library was built from roughly 400 ng RNA with molecular barcoded adaptors for alpha/delta and beta/gamma chains. Via MiXCR, TCRdb re-called the reads, giving one row per CDR3 protein. Of 9,000 to 9,500 distinct CDR3 sequences listed, roughly 15% are singletons. CDR3 length: 15 amino acids. Per germline, CDR1 DFQATT and CDR2 SNEGSKA (reference sequence). Trimming took 1 base from V and 9 from J; bases not matched to a gene: 11. Judged by abundance, this clonotype is medium-sized.

This sequence was found in a donor at least 40 years old with multiple myeloma. V is TRBV20-1 and J is TRBJ2-1; TRBD2 matches at 8 bases. Sequencing was carried out using a population of CD138-negative cells sorted from bone marrow. CDR3 region: CSARVGAGGSSEQFF. The CDR3 nucleotides are TGCAGTGCTAGAGTGGGCGCGGGAGGAAGTAGTGAGCAGTTCTTC.